This T cell receptor (beta chain) emerged from a study of CD8 T cells in Susac syndrome. The CDR3 spans 13 residues. Trimming removed 3 bases at V and 7 bases at J, with 13 bases between. Germline V CDR1 and CDR2: ENHRY, SYGVKD. Sequencing of TCR beta covered CD8+ and CD4+ T cells obtained from blood. It was with random hexamers that about 0.45 to 1 ug RNA was reverse transcribed. TCR beta CDR3 was amplified by immunoSEQ multiplex PCR. This amplification extended across 54 Vbeta and 13 Jbeta segments. Each CDR3 protein is one row after TCRdb ran MiXCR on the immunoSEQ multiplex PCR reads. The top ten hold 0.21% of the sample, which has some 300,000 distinct CDR3 sequences, approximately 85% seen once. This clonotype was seen only a few times.

V and J are TRBV10-3 and TRBJ2-7; no reliable D call. Sequenced: CD8+ T cells from PBMCs. The receptor comes from a human donor with multiple sclerosis. The CDR3 here is CAISDTFLREQYF. The CDR3 DNA reads as TGTGCCATCAGTGATACCTTCCTACGAGAGCAGTACTTC.